The 9 T cell receptor beta chains below were found in one sample sequenced in a study of blood T cell repertoires in COVID-19 (dated by TCRdb to about 2020). The protocol used for the library was the immunoSEQ multiplex PCR assay. TCRdb mirrors the immuneACCESS table, restricted to in-frame sequences. Some clones are absent from its copies; in checked studies, under half trace to an unresolved V gene, and the reason for the others is unknown. This sample gives under 200,000 clones in total; around three quarters of them show up just once. The ten largest account for roughly 8.3% of the sample. Source material: peripheral blood. Source of these receptors: a man aged 60-69 years with acute or convalescent COVID-19.

This chain connects TRBV19 to TRBJ2-6; 12 bases are a match to TRBD1. V dropped 7 bases and J dropped 2; count of bases not matched to a gene: 9. This CDR3 comprises 18 residues. CDR1 is LNHDA, CDR2 SQIVND, per germline (reference sequence). The CDR3 nucleotides read TGTGCCAGTACCCAGACCGGGACAGGGGGCGCTGGGGCCAACGTCCTGACTTTC. It translates to CASTQTGTGGAGANVLTF.

The V gene is TRBV25-1, the J gene TRBJ2-6; 12 positions match TRBD1. Germline V lookup: CDR1 MGHDK, CDR2 SYGVNS. This CDR3 comprises 18 residues. Germline trimming cut 1 base from V and 3 bases from J; bases unmatched to any gene: 4. DNA of the CDR3: TGTGCCAGCAGTGAATGGGGGACAGGGGGCGGTGGGGCCAACGTCCTGACTTTC. It codes for CASSEWGTGGGGANVLTF.

The V and J genes are TRBV5-1 and TRBJ1-2, with a tentative D call TRBD1 (5 bases). Per the germline V gene, CDR1 is SGHRS and CDR2 is YFSETQ. V lost 4 bases to trimming and J lost 0 bases, with 7 bases between them. The CDR3 has 13 amino acids. In DNA form, the CDR3 reads TGCGCCAGCAGCCCGACAGCTAACTATGGCTACACCTTC. As protein: CASSPTANYGYTF. Full variable domain (missing parts from reference TRBV5-1 and TRBJ1-2): KAGVTQTPRYLIKTRGQQVTLSCSPISGHRSVSWYQQTPGQGLQFLFEYFSETQRNKGNFPGRFSGRQFSNSRSEMNVSTLELGDSALYLCASSPTANYGYTFGSGTRLTVV.

This clone was recorded once. V and J are TRBV7-3 and TRBJ2-3; TRBD1 aligns across 12 bases. V gave up 3 bases and J gave up 6 bases; unmatched junction bases: 7. Germline loops: CDR1 SGHTA, CDR2 FQGTGA. This CDR3 has 16 residues. The CDR3 DNA reads TGTGCCAGCAGCTTGACCGGGACAGGGGGCGCGGATACGCAGTATTTT. Its protein product is CASSLTGTGGADTQYF.

This clone was seen a handful of times. The J gene is TRBJ1-1, the V gene TRBV27; tentative D call: TRBD1 (5 bases). The CDR3 extends over 16 amino acids. V was shortened by 5 bases and J by 3 bases, with 19 bases between the two germline ends. Looked up from germline, CDR1 is MNHEY and CDR2 is SMNVEV (reference sequence). CDR3 protein: CASSGPGARGHTEAFF. The DNA for the CDR3 is TGTGCCAGCAGTGGACCTGGGGCGCGAGGCCACACTGAAGCTTTCTTT.

This chain links TRBV25-1 with TRBJ1-2, with 8 bases fitting TRBD1. Germline values: CDR1 MGHDK, CDR2 SYGVNS. The length of the CDR3 is 13 residues. Trimming removed 4 bases from V and 2 bases from J; junction bases left unmatched: 0. CDR3 sequence reads: CASSGQGNYGYTF. The CDR3 DNA follows: TGTGCCAGCAGTGGACAGGGGAACTATGGCTACACCTTC.

V usage is TRBV2 and J usage is TRBJ1-1, with 11 nucleotides matching TRBD1. V lost 5 bases and J lost 7; bases outside the gene matches: 6. This CDR3 region has 14 residues. From germline, CDR1 is SNHLY and CDR2 FYNNEI. The CDR3 loop is CASSRDRGLNEAFF. The CDR3 region has the DNA TGTGCCAGCAGTCGGGACAGGGGGTTGAATGAAGCTTTCTTT.

The V gene is TRBV28, the J gene TRBJ2-1; 9 bases are shared with TRBD2. The ends lost 2 bases at V and 6 bases at J; junction bases unmatched: 8. The CDR3 spans 16 residues. Per the germline V gene, CDR1 is MDHEN and CDR2 is SYDVKM. The CDR3 loop reads CASSLASGEHFNEQFF. CDR3 nucleotides: TGTGCCAGCAGTTTAGCTAGCGGGGAGCACTTCAATGAGCAGTTCTTC.

The V gene is TRBV4-1, the J gene TRBJ2-7; 8 bases agree with TRBD2. CDR3 length: 15 amino acids. J was trimmed by 2 bases and V by 0 bases; bases with no gene match: 3. Germline V gives CDR1 MGHRA, CDR2 YSYEKL. The CDR3 protein is CASSQELADPYEQYF. The CDR3, as DNA: TGCGCCAGCAGCCAAGAACTAGCGGATCCCTACGAGCAGTACTTC.